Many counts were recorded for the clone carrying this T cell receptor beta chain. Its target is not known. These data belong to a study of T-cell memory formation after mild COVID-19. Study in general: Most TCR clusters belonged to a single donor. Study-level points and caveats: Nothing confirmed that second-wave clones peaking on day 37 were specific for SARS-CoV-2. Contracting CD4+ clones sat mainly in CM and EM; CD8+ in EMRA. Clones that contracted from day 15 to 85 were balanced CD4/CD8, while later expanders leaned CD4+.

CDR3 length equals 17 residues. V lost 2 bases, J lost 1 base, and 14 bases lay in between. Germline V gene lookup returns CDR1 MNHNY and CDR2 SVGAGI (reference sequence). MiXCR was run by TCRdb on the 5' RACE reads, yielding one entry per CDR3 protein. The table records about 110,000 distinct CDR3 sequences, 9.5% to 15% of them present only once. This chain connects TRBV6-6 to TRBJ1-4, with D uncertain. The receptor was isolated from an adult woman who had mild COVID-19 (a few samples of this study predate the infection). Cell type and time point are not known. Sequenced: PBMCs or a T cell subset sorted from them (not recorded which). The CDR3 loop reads CASSYEEEAVTNEKLFF. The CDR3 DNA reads TGTGCCAGCAGTTACGAGGAGGAGGCGGTAACTAATGAAAAACTGTTTTTT.